This T cell receptor beta chain was profiled in a study of regulatory T cells in long-lasting Graves disease. Noted time point: persistent/refractory GD, antithyroid drugs over 5 years with positive TRAb. Scientists built the TCR library using RNA that was extracted from PBMCs. Clinicians diagnosed Graves' disease using American Thyroid Association guidelines. Patients hailed from an endocrinology department in Xi'an, China. Library construction for TCR beta used iRepertoire HTBI primers and Arm-PCR of CDR3 regions. In TCRdb, the multiplex PCR reads were re-called with MiXCR into one record per CDR3 protein. The sample carries approximately 290,000 distinct CDR3 sequences, 22% recorded once. CDR1 LGHNA and CDR2 YSLEER come from the germline V gene. V lost 0 bases to trimming and J lost 4 bases; unmatched junction nucleotides: 5. The CDR3 covers 16 residues.

The chain combines TRBV4-3 with TRBJ2-4; TRBD2 aligns across 8 bases. The sequence was obtained from a female donor with Graves disease. This specimen was peripheral blood mononuclear cells (PBMCs), taken when the disease was refractory, from a patient treated with antithyroid drugs. The CDR3 sequence is CASSQDLGGVKNIQYF. The CDR3 region has the DNA TGCGCCAGCAGCCAAGATCTCGGGGGGGTTAAAAACATTCAGTACTTC.